The 5 T cell receptor beta chains below were found in one sample sequenced in a study of T cell changes during pregnancy in multiple sclerosis. Repertoires were generated with immunoSEQ multiplex PCR, while TCRdb's copy carries only in-frame clones and drops some. In the table there are 100,000 or so clones, around 92% of which are singletons. The source material was peripheral blood, sampled before pregnancy. These receptors originate from a female donor with multiple sclerosis, enrolled in a pregnancy study.

CDR3 in amino acids: CASCPGDRVNTGELFF. In DNA form, the CDR3 reads TGCGCCAGCTGTCCGGGGGACAGGGTGAACACCGGGGAGCTGTTTTTT. The chain recombines TRBV23-1 with TRBJ2-2; 9 nucleotides match TRBD1. TRBV23-1 is classed as an ORF, of uncertain function. The CDR3 loop spans 16 amino acids. The V gene end was trimmed by 8 bases and the J gene end by 1 base; junction bases not matched to a gene: 8.

Regarding this clone: The sample has other DNA sequences that encode this CDR3 too. The V and J genes are TRBV11-2 and TRBJ2-5; 15 positions agree with TRBD2. The germline V gene encodes CDR1 SGHAT and CDR2 FQNNGV. The CDR3 sequence is 15 residues long. With V trimmed by 6 bases and J by 4 bases, 3 bases remained unmatched. CDR3 DNA sequence: TGTGCCAGCAGTTTGGGACTAGCGGGAGGAGAGACCCAGTACTTC. Its protein product is CASSLGLAGGETQYF.

The chain uses TRBV28 and TRBJ1-1; 8 positions agree with TRBD1. J lost 0 bases, V lost 6 bases, and 6 bases had no gene match. CDR3 length: 15 amino acids. Germline CDR1 reads MDHEN; CDR2 reads SYDVKM. In nucleotides, the CDR3 is TGTGCCAGCAGGGGAACAGGGGGGATGAACACTGAAGCTTTCTTT. It yields the protein CASRGTGGMNTEAFF.

The rearrangement links TRBV10-3 to TRBJ2-7, with 12 bases lining up with TRBD1. Trimming removed 3 bases from V and 5 bases from J; junction bases left unmatched: 5. CDR1 and CDR2 (germline): ENHRY, SYGVKD. This CDR3 contains 15 residues. The CDR3 region is CAISEPGQGADEQYF. The CDR3, as DNA: TGTGCCATCAGTGAACCGGGACAGGGGGCCGACGAGCAGTACTTC.

The chain combines TRBV9 with TRBJ1-2, with a possible D match to TRBD1 (6 bases). The CDR3 runs to 16 residues. Germline V gene data show CDR1 as SGDLS and CDR2 as YYNGEE. V dropped 0 bases and J dropped 1 base, with 13 bases sitting between them. This chain's CDR3 is CASSVEGDLVNYGYTF. CDR3 nucleotides: TGTGCCAGCAGCGTAGAGGGGGACCTGGTTAACTATGGCTACACCTTC. The whole variable domain, remainder taken from reference TRBV9 and TRBJ1-2, is DSGVTQTPKHLITATGQRVTLRCSPRSGDLSVYWYQQSLDQGLQFLIQYYNGEERAKGNILERFSAQQFPDLHSELNLSSLELGDSALYFCASSVEGDLVNYGYTFGSGTRLTVV.